Below are 2 T cell receptor beta chains sequenced from a single sample in a study of blood T cell repertoires in COVID-19. Produced via immunoSEQ multiplex PCR; TCRdb's table is partial and in-frame only. The data contain 200,000 to 300,000 clones, around 84% of them singletons. Sample: peripheral blood. All receptors come from a man aged 55 to 69 with acute or convalescent COVID-19.

This clone is a singleton in its sample. The gene calls are TRBV6-1 and TRBJ2-1, with 9 bases aligning to TRBD1. This CDR3 spans 17 amino acids. Germline V gene lookup returns CDR1 MNHNS and CDR2 SASEGT. The trim removed 0 bases at V and 7 bases at J, leaving 10 bases unmatched. CDR3 DNA: TGTGCCAGCAGTGAAGCGGGGACAGGGCTAGTATTGAATGAGCAGTTCTTC. Translating gives CASSEAGTGLVLNEQFF.

The chain joins TRBV9 to TRBJ2-2; D not certain. Trimming took off 0 bases at V and 6 bases at J, with 15 bases between the two ends. CDR3 size: 16 residues. Germline loops: CDR1 SGDLS, CDR2 YYNGEE. The CDR3 bases are TGTGCCAGCAGCGTAGTCTCCGAGTGGGCCGCCGGGGAGCTGTTTTTT. This gives the protein CASSVVSEWAAGELFF.